Listed below are T cell receptor beta chains from one sample, sequenced in a study of T cell repertoires in cytomegalovirus infection. TCRdb independently ran MiXCR on the reads; one entry per CDR3 protein. Among fewer than 550,000 distinct CDR3 sequences, roughly 30% were seen once, and the ten largest hold around 13%. The sequenced sample consisted of PBMCs. These receptors came from a human donor in good health (CMV status not recorded). Some clones in this sample may be carry-over from other donors' samples. Each CDR3 is given with its conserved first and last residue. D genes are given only for firm matches. The size field is filled for only some rows; it gives once, few, many or a size class.

TRBV7-8,TRBD2,TRBJ2-5,few,CASSLIVFPGREETQYF,TGTGCCAGCAGCTTAATCGTGTTCCCAGGGAGGGAAGAGACCCAGTACTTC
TRBV6-2/TRBV6-3,NA,TRBJ2-7,few,CASSYDPGVSYEQYF,TGTGCCAGCAGTTACGACCCAGGGGTATCCTACGAGCAGTACTTC
TRBV5-6,NA,TRBJ1-1,many,CASSPGGMDTEAFF,TGTGCCAGCAGCCCCGGGGGCATGGACACTGAAGCTTTCTTT
TRBV18,NA,TRBJ2-3,many,CANSIGRELTDTQYF,TGTGCCAACTCCATTGGCAGGGAGCTCACAGATACGCAGTATTTT
TRBV20-1,TRBD2,TRBJ2-2,NA,CSARGTRNTGELFF,TGCAGTGCTAGAGGGACTAGGAACACCGGGGAGCTGTTTTTT
TRBV12-3/TRBV12-4,TRBD1,TRBJ1-6,NA,CASSLTGGGGNSPLHF,TGTGCCAGCAGTTTAACAGGGGGTGGTGGGAATTCACCCCTCCACTTT
TRBV6-2/TRBV6-3,TRBD2,TRBJ2-7,NA,CASSSSFLAANYEHYF,TGTGCCAGCAGTTCCTCATTCCTAGCGGCGAACTACGAGCATTACTTC
TRBV10-3,NA,TRBJ2-3,few,CAISESGDEPFTDTQYF,TGTGCCATCAGTGAGTCGGGGGACGAACCATTCACAGATACGCAGTATTTT
TRBV7-2,TRBD1,TRBJ1-1,many,CASSWTGGNTEAFF,TGTGCCAGCAGCTGGACAGGGGGGAACACTGAAGCTTTCTTT
TRBV28,NA,TRBJ2-6,many,CASQGPNSGANVLTF,TGTGCCAGCCAGGGACCTAACTCTGGGGCCAACGTCCTGACTTTC
TRBV20-1,TRBD2,TRBJ2-3,few,CSALLLAGGRDTQYF,TGCAGTGCACTGCTACTAGCGGGGGGGCGGGATACGCAGTATTTT
TRBV7-8,TRBD1,TRBJ2-7,many,CASSLRTGQSYEQYF,TGTGCCAGCAGCCTTCGGACAGGGCAGTCCTACGAGCAGTACTTC
TRBV7-2,NA,TRBJ2-1,NA,CASSLGVGPRPLSSYNEQFF,TGTGCCAGCAGCTTAGGGGTTGGGCCCCGTCCTCTAAGCTCCTACAATGAGCAGTTCTTC
TRBV5-1,NA,TRBJ2-1,NA,CASSNRGPLENEQFF,TGCGCCAGCAGCAACCGGGGGCCGTTGGAGAATGAGCAGTTCTTC
TRBV29-1,TRBD2,TRBJ2-1,few,CSGTSVEEQFF,TGCAGCGGAACTAGCGTCGAAGAGCAGTTCTTC
TRBV7-3,NA,TRBJ2-1,few,CASSQGTRGYNEQFF,TGTGCCAGCAGCCAGGGGACTCGAGGATACAATGAGCAGTTCTTC
TRBV5-4,NA,TRBJ1-2,few,CASTGRRVAGAPEGYTF,TGTGCCAGCACGGGCCGCCGGGTGGCAGGGGCCCCGGAGGGCTACACCTTC
TRBV6-6,NA,TRBJ2-2,few,CASSGGIGAGELFF,TGTGCCAGCAGTGGGGGAATTGGCGCCGGGGAGCTGTTTTTT
TRBV6-6,TRBD1,TRBJ1-2,few,CASSRQGQVGYTF,TGTGCCAGCAGTCGACAGGGTCAGGTTGGCTACACCTTC
TRBV7-9,TRBD1,TRBJ2-7,few,CASSLTGQGVYEQYF,TGTGCCAGCAGCTTAACCGGACAGGGGGTCTACGAGCAGTACTTC
TRBV5-4,NA,TRBJ2-1,few,CASSLGGSDEQFF,TGTGCCAGCAGCTTGGGAGGGTCGGATGAGCAGTTCTTC
TRBV11-1,NA,TRBJ2-7,NA,CASSFSTRGQSRLREQYF,TGTGCCAGCAGCTTCTCGACTAGAGGACAGAGCCGCCTACGAGAGCAGTACTTC
TRBV2,NA,TRBJ2-1,NA,CAYSRSNEQFF,TGTGCCTATTCTCGGAGCAATGAGCAGTTCTTC
TRBV20-1,NA,TRBJ1-4,NA,CSARAPYSNEKLFF,TGCAGTGCTAGAGCCCCTTATTCTAATGAAAAACTGTTTTTT
TRBV23-1,NA,TRBJ1-5,NA,CASSQFHREVGIWNQPQHF,TGCGCCAGCAGTCAATTTCACAGGGAAGTAGGGATTTGGAATCAGCCCCAGCATTTT
TRBV5-6,NA,TRBJ2-6,few,CASSLLGYSGANVLTF,TGTGCCAGCAGCTTACTGGGGTACTCTGGGGCCAACGTCCTGACTTTC
TRBV19,NA,TRBJ1-1,few,CASSVQGANTEAFF,TGTGCCAGTAGTGTGCAGGGTGCGAACACTGAAGCTTTCTTT
TRBV19,TRBD1,TRBJ1-5,NA,CASSISGGDNQPQHF,TGTGCCAGTAGTATATCAGGGGGGGACAATCAGCCCCAGCATTTT